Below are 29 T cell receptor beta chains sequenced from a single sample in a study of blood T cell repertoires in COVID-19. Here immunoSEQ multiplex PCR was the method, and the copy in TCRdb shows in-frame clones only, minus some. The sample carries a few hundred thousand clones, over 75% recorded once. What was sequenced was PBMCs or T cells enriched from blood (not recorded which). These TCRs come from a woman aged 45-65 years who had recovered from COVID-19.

The CDR3 region is CASSSTKPKGNTIYF. The CDR3 DNA is TGTGCCAGCAGTTCGACAAAGCCCAAAGGAAACACCATATATTTT. This rearrangement joins TRBV28 to TRBJ1-3, with D uncertain. The V end was cut by 4 bases, the J end by 4 bases, with 14 bases between. This CDR3 contains 15 residues. Germline loops: CDR1 MDHEN, CDR2 SYDVKM.

CDR3 in DNA: TGTGCCAGCAGCTTGGCTCCCAGGGCCAATTCACCCCTCCACTTT. Its translation is CASSLAPRANSPLHF. The V call is TRBV5-6, the J call TRBJ1-6; D might be TRBD1 (5 bases). V gave up 0 bases and J gave up 7 bases, with 11 bases separating them. Germline V gene lookup returns CDR1 SGHDT and CDR2 YYEEEE. The CDR3 covers 15 residues. Supplemented by reference TRBV5-6 and TRBJ1-6, the full variable domain reads DAGVTQSPTHLIKTRGQQVTLRCSPKSGHDTVSWYQQALGQGPQFIFQYYEEEERQRGNFPDRFSGHQFPNYSSELNVNALLLGDSALYLCASSLAPRANSPLHFGNGTRLTVT.

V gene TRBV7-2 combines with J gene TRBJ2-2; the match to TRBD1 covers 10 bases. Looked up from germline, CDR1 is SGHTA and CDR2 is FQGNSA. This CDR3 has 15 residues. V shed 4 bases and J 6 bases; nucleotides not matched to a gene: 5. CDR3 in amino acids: CASSSDRGRAGELFF. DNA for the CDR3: TGTGCCAGCAGCTCGGACAGGGGGAGAGCCGGGGAGCTGTTTTTT.

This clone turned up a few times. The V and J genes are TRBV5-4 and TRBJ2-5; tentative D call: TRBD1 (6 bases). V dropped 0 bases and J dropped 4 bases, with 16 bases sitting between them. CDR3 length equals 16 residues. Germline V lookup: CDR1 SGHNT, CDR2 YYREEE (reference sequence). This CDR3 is CASSLVSGDLGETQYF. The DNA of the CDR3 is TGTGCCAGCAGCTTGGTGTCAGGGGACCTCGGAGAGACCCAGTACTTC.

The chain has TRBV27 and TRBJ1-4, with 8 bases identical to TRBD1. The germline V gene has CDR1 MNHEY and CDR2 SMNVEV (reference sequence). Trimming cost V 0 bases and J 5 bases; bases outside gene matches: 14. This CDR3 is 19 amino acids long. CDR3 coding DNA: TGTGCCAGCAGTTTATCGAAGAGGTCTGGTTGGACAGGGAATGAAAAACTGTTTTTT. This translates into CASSLSKRSGWTGNEKLFF. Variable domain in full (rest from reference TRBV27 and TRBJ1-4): EAQVTQNPRYLITVTGKKLTVTCSQNMNHEYMSWYRQDPGLGLRQIYYSMNVEVTDKGDVPEGYKVSRKEKRNFPLILESPSPNQTSLYFCASSLSKRSGWTGNEKLFFGSGTQLSVL.

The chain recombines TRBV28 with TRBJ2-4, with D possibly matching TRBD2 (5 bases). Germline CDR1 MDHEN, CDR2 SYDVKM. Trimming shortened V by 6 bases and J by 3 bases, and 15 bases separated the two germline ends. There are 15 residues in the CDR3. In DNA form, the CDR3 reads TGTGCCAGCAGCCAGCGGCCCCCCTACAAAAACATTCAGTACTTC. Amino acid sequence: CASSQRPPYKNIQYF. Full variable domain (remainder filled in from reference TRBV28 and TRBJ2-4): DVKVTQSSRYLVKRTGEKVFLECVQDMDHENMFWYRQDPGLGLRLIYFSYDVKMKEKGDIPEGYSVSREKKERFSLILESASTNQTSMYLCASSQRPPYKNIQYFGAGTRLSVL.

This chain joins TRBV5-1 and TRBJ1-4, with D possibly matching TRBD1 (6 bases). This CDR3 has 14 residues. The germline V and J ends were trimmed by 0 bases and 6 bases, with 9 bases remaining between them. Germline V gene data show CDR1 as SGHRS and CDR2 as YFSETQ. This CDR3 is CASSLDREDEKLFF. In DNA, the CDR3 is TGCGCCAGCAGCTTGGACAGGGAAGATGAAAAACTGTTTTTT.

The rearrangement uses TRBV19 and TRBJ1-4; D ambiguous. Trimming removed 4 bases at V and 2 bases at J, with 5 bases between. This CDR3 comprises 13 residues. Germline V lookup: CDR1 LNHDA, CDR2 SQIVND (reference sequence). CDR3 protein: CASSTGTNEKLFF. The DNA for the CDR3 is TGTGCCAGTAGTACGGGGACTAATGAAAAACTGTTTTTT.

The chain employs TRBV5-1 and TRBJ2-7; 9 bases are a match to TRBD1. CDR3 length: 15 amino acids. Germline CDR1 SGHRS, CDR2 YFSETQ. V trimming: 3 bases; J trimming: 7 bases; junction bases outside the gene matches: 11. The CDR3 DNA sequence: TGCGCCAGCAGCTCAATCCCGGGACAGGGAGCAGAGCAGTACTTC. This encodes CASSSIPGQGAEQYF.

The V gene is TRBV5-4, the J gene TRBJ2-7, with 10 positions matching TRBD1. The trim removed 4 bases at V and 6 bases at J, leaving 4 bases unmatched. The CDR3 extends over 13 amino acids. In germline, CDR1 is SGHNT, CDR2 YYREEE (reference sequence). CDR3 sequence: CASSLDRGSEQYF. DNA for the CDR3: TGTGCCAGCAGCCTGGACAGGGGGAGCGAGCAGTACTTC.

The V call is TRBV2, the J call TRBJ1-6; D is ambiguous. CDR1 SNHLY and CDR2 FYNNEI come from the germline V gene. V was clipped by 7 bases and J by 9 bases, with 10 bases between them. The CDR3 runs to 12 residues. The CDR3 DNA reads TGTGCCAGCACGGGAGGGAGTTCACCCCTCCACTTT. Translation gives CASTGGSSPLHF.

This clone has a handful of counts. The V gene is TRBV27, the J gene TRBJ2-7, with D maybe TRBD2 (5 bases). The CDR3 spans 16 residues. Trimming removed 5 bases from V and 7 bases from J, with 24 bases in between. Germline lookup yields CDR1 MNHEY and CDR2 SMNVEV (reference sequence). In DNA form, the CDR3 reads TGTGCCAGCAGTCCCCATAAAGCGGAAACCGAACAGGAGCAGTACTTC. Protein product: CASSPHKAETEQEQYF.

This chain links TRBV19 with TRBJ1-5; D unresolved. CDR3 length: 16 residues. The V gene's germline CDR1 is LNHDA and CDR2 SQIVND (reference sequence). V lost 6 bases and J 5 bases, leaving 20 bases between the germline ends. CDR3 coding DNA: TGTGCCAGTAGCAAGCTCGTTGGGAGCCGTTATCAGCCCCAGCATTTT. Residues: CASSKLVGSRYQPQHF.

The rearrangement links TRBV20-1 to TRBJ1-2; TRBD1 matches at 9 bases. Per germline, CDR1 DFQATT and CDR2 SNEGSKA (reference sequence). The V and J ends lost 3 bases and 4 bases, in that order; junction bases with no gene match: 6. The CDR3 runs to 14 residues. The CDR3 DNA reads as TGCAGTGCTAGTGGGACAGGGTATGCCTATGGCTACACCTTC. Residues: CSASGTGYAYGYTF.

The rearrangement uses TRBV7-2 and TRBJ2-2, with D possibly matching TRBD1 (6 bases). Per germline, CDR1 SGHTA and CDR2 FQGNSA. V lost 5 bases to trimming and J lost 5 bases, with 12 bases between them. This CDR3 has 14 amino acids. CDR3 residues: CASSIMGATGELFF. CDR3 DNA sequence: TGTGCCAGCAGCATTATGGGGGCTACCGGGGAGCTGTTTTTT. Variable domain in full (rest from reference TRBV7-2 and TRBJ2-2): GAGVSQSPSNKVTEKGKDVELRCDPISGHTALYWYRQSLGQGLEFLIYFQGNSAPDKSGLPSDRFSAERTGGSVSTLTIQRTQQEDSAVYLCASSIMGATGELFFGEGSRLTVL.

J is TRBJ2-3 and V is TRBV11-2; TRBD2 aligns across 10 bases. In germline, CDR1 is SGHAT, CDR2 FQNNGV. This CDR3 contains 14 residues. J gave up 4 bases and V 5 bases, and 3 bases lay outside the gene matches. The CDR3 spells CASSLAGASDTQYF. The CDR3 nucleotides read TGTGCCAGCAGCCTAGCGGGAGCGTCAGATACGCAGTATTTT.

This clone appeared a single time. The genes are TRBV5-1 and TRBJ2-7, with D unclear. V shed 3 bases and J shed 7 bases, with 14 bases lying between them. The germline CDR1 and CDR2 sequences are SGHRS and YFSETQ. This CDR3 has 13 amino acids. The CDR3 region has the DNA TGCGCCAGCAGCTCGACTTCTTTATTAGAGCAGTACTTC. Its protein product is CASSSTSLLEQYF.

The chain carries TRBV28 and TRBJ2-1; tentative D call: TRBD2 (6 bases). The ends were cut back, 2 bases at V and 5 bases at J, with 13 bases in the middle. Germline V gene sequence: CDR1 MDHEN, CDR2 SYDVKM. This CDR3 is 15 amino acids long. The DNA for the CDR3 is TGTGCCAGCAGTTTAGGTGTAGCGGTAGACAATGAGCAGTTCTTC. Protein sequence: CASSLGVAVDNEQFF. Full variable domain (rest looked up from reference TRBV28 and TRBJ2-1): DVKVTQSSRYLVKRTGEKVFLECVQDMDHENMFWYRQDPGLGLRLIYFSYDVKMKEKGDIPEGYSVSREKKERFSLILESASTNQTSMYLCASSLGVAVDNEQFFGPGTRLTVL.

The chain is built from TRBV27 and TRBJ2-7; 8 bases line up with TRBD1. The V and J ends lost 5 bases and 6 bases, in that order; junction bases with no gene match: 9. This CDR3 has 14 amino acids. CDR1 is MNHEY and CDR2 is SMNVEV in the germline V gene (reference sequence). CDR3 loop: CASSPGTGGGEQYF. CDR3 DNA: TGTGCCAGCAGTCCCGGGACAGGAGGGGGCGAGCAGTACTTC.

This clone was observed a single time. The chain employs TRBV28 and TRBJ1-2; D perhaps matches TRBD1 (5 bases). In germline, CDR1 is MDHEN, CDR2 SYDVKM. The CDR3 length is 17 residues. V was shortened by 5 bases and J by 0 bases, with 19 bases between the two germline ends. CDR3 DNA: TGTGCCAGCAGTCCGGCCGACAGATCTAATCCTAACTATGGCTACACCTTC. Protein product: CASSPADRSNPNYGYTF.

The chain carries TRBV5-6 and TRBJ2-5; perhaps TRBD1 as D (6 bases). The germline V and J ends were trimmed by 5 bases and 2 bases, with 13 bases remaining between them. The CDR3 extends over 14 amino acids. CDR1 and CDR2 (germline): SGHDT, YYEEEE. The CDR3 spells CASSYGTFQETQYF. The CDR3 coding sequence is TGTGCCAGCAGTTACGGGACATTTCAAGAGACCCAGTACTTC.

As DNA, the CDR3 is TGTGCCAGCAGTTTATCAGGACAGGGGTTTCATGAAAAACTGTTTTTT. This codes for CASSLSGQGFHEKLFF. The chain carries TRBV28 and TRBJ1-4; TRBD1 matches at 9 bases. The germline gives CDR1 MDHEN, CDR2 SYDVKM. J lost 6 bases, V lost 1 base, and 6 bases had no gene match. CDR3 size: 16 residues. The full variable domain, completed using reference TRBV28 and TRBJ1-4, is DVKVTQSSRYLVKRTGEKVFLECVQDMDHENMFWYRQDPGLGLRLIYFSYDVKMKEKGDIPEGYSVSREKKERFSLILESASTNQTSMYLCASSLSGQGFHEKLFFGSGTQLSVL.

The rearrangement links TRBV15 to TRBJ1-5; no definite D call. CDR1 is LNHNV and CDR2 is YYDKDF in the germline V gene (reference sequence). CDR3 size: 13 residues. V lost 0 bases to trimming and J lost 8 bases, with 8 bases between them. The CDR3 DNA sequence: TGTGCCACCAGCAGAGATTACGCGGAGCCCCAGCATTTT. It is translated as CATSRDYAEPQHF.

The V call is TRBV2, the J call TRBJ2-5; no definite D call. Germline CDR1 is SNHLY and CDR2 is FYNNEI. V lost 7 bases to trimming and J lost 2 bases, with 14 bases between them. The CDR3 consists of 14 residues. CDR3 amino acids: CASTPEKLQETQYF. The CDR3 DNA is TGTGCCAGCACCCCCGAAAAACTACAAGAGACCCAGTACTTC.

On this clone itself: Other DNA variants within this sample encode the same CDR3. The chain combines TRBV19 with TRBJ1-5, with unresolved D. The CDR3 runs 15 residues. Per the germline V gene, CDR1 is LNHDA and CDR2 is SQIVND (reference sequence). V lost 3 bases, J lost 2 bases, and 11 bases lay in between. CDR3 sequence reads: CASSMVPGGNQPQHF. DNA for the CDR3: TGTGCCAGTAGTATGGTCCCCGGGGGCAATCAGCCCCAGCATTTT.

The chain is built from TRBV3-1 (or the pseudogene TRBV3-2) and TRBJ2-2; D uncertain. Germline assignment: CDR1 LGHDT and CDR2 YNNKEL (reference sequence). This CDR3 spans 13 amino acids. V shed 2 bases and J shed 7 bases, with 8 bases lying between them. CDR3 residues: CASSQIPSGELFF. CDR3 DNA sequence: TGTGCCAGCAGCCAAATACCTAGCGGGGAGCTGTTTTTT.

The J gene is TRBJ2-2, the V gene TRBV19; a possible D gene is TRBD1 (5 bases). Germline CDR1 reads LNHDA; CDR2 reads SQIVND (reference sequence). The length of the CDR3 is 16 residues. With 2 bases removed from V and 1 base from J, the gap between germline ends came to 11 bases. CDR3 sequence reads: CASSILRQLNTGELFF. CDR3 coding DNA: TGTGCCAGTAGTATACTTCGACAGCTGAACACCGGGGAGCTGTTTTTT. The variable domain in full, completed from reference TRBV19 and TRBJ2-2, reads DGGITQSPKYLFRKEGQNVTLSCEQNLNHDAMYWYRQDPGQGLRLIYYSQIVNDFQKGDIAEGYSVSREKKESFPLTVTSAQKNPTAFYLCASSILRQLNTGELFFGEGSRLTVL.

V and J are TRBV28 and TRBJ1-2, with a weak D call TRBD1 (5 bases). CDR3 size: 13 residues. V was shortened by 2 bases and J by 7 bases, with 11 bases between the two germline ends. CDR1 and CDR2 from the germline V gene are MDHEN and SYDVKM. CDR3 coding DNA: TGTGCCAGCAGTTTAGATCCCGGGGGTGGCTACACCTTC. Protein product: CASSLDPGGGYTF.

CDR3 in amino acids: CASSPAGTGLAKNIQYF. CDR3 nucleotide sequence: TGTGCCAGCAGTCCGGCCGGGACAGGACTAGCCAAAAACATTCAGTACTTC. V usage is TRBV27 and J usage is TRBJ2-4; 8 bases map to TRBD1. The CDR3 contains 17 residues. Germline CDR1 and CDR2: MNHEY and SMNVEV (reference sequence). V lost 5 bases and J lost 0; bases outside the gene matches: 9.